This TCR beta chain was profiled in a study of T cells in Graves' hyperthyroidism and ophthalmopathy. For the study at large: Blood was drawn when the patient was first diagnosed and still untreated.

Thyroid ultrasound and orbital computed tomography, with clinical symptoms and serum thyroxine and TRAb, informed diagnoses. V lost 1 base and J lost 6; bases outside the gene matches: 10. Germline CDR1 and CDR2: MGHRA and YSYEKL. CDR3 length: 16 amino acids. Researchers amplified the TCR beta CDR3 regions from RNA transcripts. HTBI primers were used for first-round RT-PCR of the TCR CDR3. TCRdb ran MiXCR on the multiplex PCR reads and lists one entry per CDR3 protein. The sample gives around 600,000 distinct CDR3 sequences, about a sixth of which show up once; 2.5% to 4% is in the top ten. Sequencing was performed on blood. The chain carries TRBV4-1 and TRBJ2-3, with 7 bases lining up with TRBD2. This receptor was obtained from a woman aged 40 to 55 with Graves' ophthalmopathy. This CDR3 is CASSQGGGVAVDTQYF. The CDR3 region has the DNA TGCGCCAGCAGCCAAGGGGGGGGGGTAGCAGTGGATACGCAGTATTTT.